This is a list of T cell receptor beta chains from one sample in a study of blood T cell repertoires in COVID-19. Method: immunoSEQ multiplex PCR; TCRdb's copy keeps in-frame clones and lacks some. In the table there are about 130,000 clones, roughly 86% of which are singletons. Sequencing was performed on peripheral blood. The receptor set was obtained from a woman aged 45-65 years who had recovered from COVID-19. CDR3s include the opening cysteine and the closing phenylalanine or tryptophan. The order of the fields is V gene, J gene, D gene, clone size, CDR3 DNA, CDR3 protein. A D gene is named only where the DNA matches it firmly. Clone size is shown for a subset of rows, as once, few, many or a class of expanded clone.

TRBV2	TRBJ2-3	.	.	TGTGCCAGCAGTGAAGTTATTACGGCAGGGGCGGACACAGATACGCAGTATTTT	CASSEVITAGADTDTQYF
TRBV3-1/TRBV3-2	TRBJ2-1	TRBD2	.	TGTGCCAGGATTCAGCTAGCGGGATACAATGAGCAGTTCTTC	CARIQLAGYNEQFF
TRBV18	TRBJ1-2	TRBD1	once	TGTGCCAGCTCACCAAAGACAGGGGAGGACTATGGCTACACCTTC	CASSPKTGEDYGYTF
TRBV3-1/TRBV3-2	TRBJ2-4	TRBD1	.	TGTGCCAGCAGCCACGACCCCGGGACAGGGAAAAACATTCAGTACTTC	CASSHDPGTGKNIQYF
TRBV18	TRBJ1-4	.	.	TGTGCCAGCTCACTCGCGAACAGGATAGGAATGGGAAAACTGTTTTTT	CASSLANRIGMGKLFF
TRBV5-1	TRBJ2-7	.	.	TGCGCCAGCAGCTTGGCCGTTGACAGCCACTACGAGCAGTACTTC	CASSLAVDSHYEQYF
TRBV11-3	TRBJ2-7	TRBD1	.	TGTGCCAGCAGCAACGAACAGGGGGGCGAGCAGTACTTC	CASSNEQGGEQYF
TRBV7-9	TRBJ2-5	TRBD2	.	TGTGCCAGCAGCTCGCGTACCAGCGGGGGTGGGCAAGAGACCCAGTACTTC	CASSSRTSGGGQETQYF
TRBV5-6	TRBJ2-7	.	.	TGTGCCAGCAGCTTCGTCTTTCCGGGGGTCTACGAGCAGTACTTC	CASSFVFPGVYEQYF
TRBV19	TRBJ1-3	.	.	TGTGCCAGTAGTATGTACGGGCGCGGGGACACCATATATTTT	CASSMYGRGDTIYF
TRBV27	TRBJ1-2	TRBD1	once	TGTGCCAGCAGTTCCCACAGGGGTCGGGGCTATGGCTACACCTTC	CASSSHRGRGYGYTF
TRBV7-8	TRBJ1-2	.	.	TGTGCCAGCAGCTTAGGAGGCAGGGGCTATGGCTACACCTTC	CASSLGGRGYGYTF
TRBV5-4	TRBJ2-5	.	.	TGTGCCAGCAGCCCCCAACGAGGTCTTGGCGGACTTGGGACCCAGTACTTC	CASSPQRGLGGLGTQYF
TRBV3-1/TRBV3-2	TRBJ1-2	.	.	TGTGCCAGCAGCCAAGACAGGGACTATGGCTACACCTTC	CASSQDRDYGYTF
TRBV7-9	TRBJ2-7	.	few	TGTGCCAGCAGCTGGGGCAGGGGTAACTCCTACGAGCAGTACTTC	CASSWGRGNSYEQYF
TRBV11-2	TRBJ1-6	TRBD1	.	TGTGCCAGCAGCTCCCGACAGGGGAGGAATTCACCCCTCCACTTT	CASSSRQGRNSPLHF
TRBV7-9	TRBJ1-1	TRBD1	.	TGTGCCAGCAGCTCCCAGGGGGGCGCTGAAGCTTTCTTT	CASSSQGGAEAFF
TRBV2	TRBJ2-2	.	.	TGTGCCAGCAGTGAAGGGGAGGTTGGGGAGCTGTTTTTT	CASSEGEVGELFF
TRBV27	TRBJ1-2	.	.	TGTGCCAGCAGTTTAAGGGGGATCATGGACGGCCCCTATGAGGCCTATGGCTACACCTTC	CASSLRGIMDGPYEAYGYTF
TRBV7-3	TRBJ1-6	.	.	TGTGCCAGCAGCTTAGAGAATAATTCACCCCTCCACTTT	CASSLENNSPLHF
TRBV11-3	TRBJ2-1	TRBD1	.	TGTGCCAGCAGCTTCTATCGGGACAGTGGCAATGAGCAGTTCTTC	CASSFYRDSGNEQFF
TRBV5-4	TRBJ2-1	TRBD2	.	TGTGCCAGCAGCTCCTCGACTAGCGGGGGGGCCTACAATGAGCAGTTCTTC	CASSSSTSGGAYNEQFF
TRBV6-1	TRBJ1-1	.	.	TGTGCCAGCAGTGAAGCAAGGGGCAACACTGAAGCTTTCTTT	CASSEARGNTEAFF
TRBV15	TRBJ1-5	.	.	TGTGCCACCAGCCGACTAAAGGGGAGGTATAGCAATCAGCCCCAGCATTTT	CATSRLKGRYSNQPQHF
TRBV5-1	TRBJ2-3	.	.	TGCGCCAGCAGCTCCTGGACACCTAGCACAGATACGCAGTATTTT	CASSSWTPSTDTQYF
TRBV2	TRBJ2-5	TRBD2	many	TGTGCCAGCAGTGAAGCGCGGGGGGAATACCAAGAGACCCAGTACTTC	CASSEARGEYQETQYF
TRBV3-1/TRBV3-2	TRBJ1-1	TRBD1	.	TGTGCCAGCAGACGGACAGGGAACACTGAAGCTTTCTTT	CASRRTGNTEAFF
TRBV18	TRBJ2-5	.	.	TGTGCCAGCTCAAGGGACTTACAAGAGACCCAGTACTTC	CASSRDLQETQYF
TRBV5-1	TRBJ2-2	.	.	TGCGCCAGCAGCTTCCGGGGTGACACCGGGGAGCTGTTTTTT	CASSFRGDTGELFF
TRBV2	TRBJ1-2	.	.	TGTGCCAGCAGTGAGCAGGGCAACTATGGCTACACCTTC	CASSEQGNYGYTF
TRBV18	TRBJ2-5	TRBD1	.	TGTGCCAGCTCACCGAGGGGACAGGCCGGCGAAACCCAGTACTTC	CASSPRGQAGETQYF
TRBV19	TRBJ2-1	.	few	TGTGCCAGTAGTGACAACCGGCGTGGGGGCGATGAGCAGTTCTTC	CASSDNRRGGDEQFF
TRBV19	TRBJ1-2	.	.	TGTGCCAGTAGTATCAACACCGGACAGCCGATCTATGGCTACACCTTC	CASSINTGQPIYGYTF
TRBV27	TRBJ2-3	TRBD2	.	TGTGCCAGCAATCCAGCGGGGGGCACAGATACGCAGTATTTT	CASNPAGGTDTQYF
TRBV27	TRBJ1-5	TRBD1	once	TGTGCCAGCAGTTTAAAACAGGGGGGGAGTGGGTGGCCCCAGCATTTT	CASSLKQGGSGWPQHF
TRBV7-2	TRBJ1-1	.	.	TGTGCCAGCAGCTTAATGCAGGGAGGAAATGAAGCTTTCTTT	CASSLMQGGNEAFF
TRBV29-1	TRBJ1-2	.	.	TGCAGCGCGGACAGTTATGGCTACACCTTC	CSADSYGYTF
TRBV5-8	TRBJ1-3	TRBD1	.	TGTGCCAGCAGCTCGACAGGGTGGGCTGGAAACACCATATATTTT	CASSSTGWAGNTIYF
TRBV30	TRBJ2-7	.	.	TGTGCCACCTCGACAGGTCTGACCTACGAGCAGTACTTC	CATSTGLTYEQYF
TRBV24-1	TRBJ2-7	TRBD1	once	TGTGCCACCAGTGATTCACGGACAGGAGACGACACCTACGAGCAGTACTTC	CATSDSRTGDDTYEQYF
TRBV4-1	TRBJ2-4	TRBD1	.	TGCGCCAGCAGCCATGATCCAGGGGGCTCGGCCAAAAACATTCAGTACTTC	CASSHDPGGSAKNIQYF
TRBV10-3	TRBJ1-2	TRBD1	.	TGTGCCATCACCCCGGGACAGATGGTTCGCTACACCTTC	CAITPGQMVRYTF
TRBV4-1	TRBJ1-5	.	.	TGCGCCAGCAGCCGCCTTGTGGGGCGTGAAAGCAATCAGCCCCAGCATTTT	CASSRLVGRESNQPQHF
TRBV28	TRBJ2-1	.	.	TGTGCCAGCAGTTTGGCATCAGGGGAGCAGTTCTTC	CASSLASGEQFF
TRBV6-6	TRBJ1-4	TRBD1	once	TGTGCCAGCAGTTCAGGCACAGGGGGTGGTGAAAAACTGTTTTTT	CASSSGTGGGEKLFF
TRBV6-2/TRBV6-3	TRBJ2-7	.	.	TGTGCCAGCAGTGCCTACTACGAGCAGTACTTC	CASSAYYEQYF
TRBV6-1	TRBJ1-2	.	.	TGTGCCAGCAGTTATAGTTCCTATGGCTACACCTTC	CASSYSSYGYTF